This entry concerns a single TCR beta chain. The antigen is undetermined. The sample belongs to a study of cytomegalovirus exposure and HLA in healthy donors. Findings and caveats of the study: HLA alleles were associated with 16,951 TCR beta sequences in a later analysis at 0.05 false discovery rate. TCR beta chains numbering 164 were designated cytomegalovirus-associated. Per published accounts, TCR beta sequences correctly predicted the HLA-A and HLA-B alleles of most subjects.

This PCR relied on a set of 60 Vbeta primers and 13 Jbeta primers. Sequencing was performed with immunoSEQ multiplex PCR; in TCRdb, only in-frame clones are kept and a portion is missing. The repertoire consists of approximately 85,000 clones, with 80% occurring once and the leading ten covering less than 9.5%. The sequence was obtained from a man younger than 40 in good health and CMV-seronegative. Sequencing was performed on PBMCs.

CDR3: CASSQESGPRFPYEQYF. The CDR3 DNA sequence: TGCGCCAGCAGCCAAGAAAGCGGTCCCAGGTTTCCCTACGAGCAGTACTTC. The J gene is TRBJ2-7, the V gene TRBV4-3; tentative D call: TRBD2 (5 bases). The V and J ends lost 0 bases and 2 bases respectively, with 17 bases between them. The germline V gene encodes CDR1 LGHNA and CDR2 YSLEER. The CDR3 consists of 17 residues.